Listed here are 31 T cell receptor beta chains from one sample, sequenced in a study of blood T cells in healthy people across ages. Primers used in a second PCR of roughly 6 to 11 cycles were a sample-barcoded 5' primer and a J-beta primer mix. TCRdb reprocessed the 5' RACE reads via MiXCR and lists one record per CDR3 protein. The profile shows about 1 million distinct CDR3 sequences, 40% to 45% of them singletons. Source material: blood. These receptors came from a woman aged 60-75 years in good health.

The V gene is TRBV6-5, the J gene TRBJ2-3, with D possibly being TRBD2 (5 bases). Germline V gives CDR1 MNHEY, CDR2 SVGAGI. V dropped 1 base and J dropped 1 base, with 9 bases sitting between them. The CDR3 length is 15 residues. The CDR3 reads CASSYYRAGTDTQYF. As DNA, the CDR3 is TGTGCCAGCAGTTACTACCGAGCGGGCACAGATACGCAGTATTTT.

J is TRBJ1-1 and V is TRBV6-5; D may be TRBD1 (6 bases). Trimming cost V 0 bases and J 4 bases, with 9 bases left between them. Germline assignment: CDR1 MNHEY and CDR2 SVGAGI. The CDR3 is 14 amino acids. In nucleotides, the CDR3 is TGTGCCAGCAGTTACTCCACAGGGCCCACTGAAGCTTTCTTT. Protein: CASSYSTGPTEAFF.

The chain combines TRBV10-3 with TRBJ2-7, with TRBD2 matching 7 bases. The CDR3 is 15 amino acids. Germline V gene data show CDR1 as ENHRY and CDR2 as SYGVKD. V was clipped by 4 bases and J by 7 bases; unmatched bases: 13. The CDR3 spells CAISVGGSLDNEQYF. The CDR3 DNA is TGTGCCATCAGTGTGGGCGGGAGTTTGGACAATGAGCAGTACTTC.

CDR3 nucleotide sequence: TGTGCCAGCAGCCCCGGGACCTTAGTGGAGACCCAGTACTTC. This translates into CASSPGTLVETQYF. The chain is built from TRBV7-8 and TRBJ2-5, with D perhaps matching TRBD1 or TRBD2 (5 bases each). The CDR3 extends over 14 amino acids. CDR1 is SGHVS and CDR2 is FQNEAQ in the germline V gene. Trimming removed 5 bases from V and 5 bases from J, with 15 bases in between.

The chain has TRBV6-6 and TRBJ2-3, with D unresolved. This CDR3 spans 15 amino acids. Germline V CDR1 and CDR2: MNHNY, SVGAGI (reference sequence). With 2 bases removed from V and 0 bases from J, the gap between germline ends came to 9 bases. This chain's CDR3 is CASSYDEPSTDTQYF. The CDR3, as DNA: TGTGCCAGCAGTTACGATGAACCAAGCACAGATACGCAGTATTTT.

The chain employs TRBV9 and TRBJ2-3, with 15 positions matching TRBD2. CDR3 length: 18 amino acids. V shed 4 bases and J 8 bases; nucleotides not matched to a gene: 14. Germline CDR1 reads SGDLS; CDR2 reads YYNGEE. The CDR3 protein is CASSPGLAGGGAVSTQYF. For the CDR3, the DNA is TGTGCCAGCAGCCCGGGACTAGCGGGAGGAGGGGCTGTGTCTACGCAGTATTTT. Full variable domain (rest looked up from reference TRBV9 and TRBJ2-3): DSGVTQTPKHLITATGQRVTLRCSPRSGDLSVYWYQQSLDQGLQFLIQYYNGEERAKGNILERFSAQQFPDLHSELNLSSLELGDSALYFCASSPGLAGGGAVSTQYFGPGTRLTVL.

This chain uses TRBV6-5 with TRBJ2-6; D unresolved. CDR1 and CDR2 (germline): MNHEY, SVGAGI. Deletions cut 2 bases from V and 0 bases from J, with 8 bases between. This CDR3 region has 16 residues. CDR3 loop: CASSYRQISGANVLTF. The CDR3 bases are TGTGCCAGCAGTTACCGCCAGATCTCTGGGGCCAACGTCCTGACTTTC.

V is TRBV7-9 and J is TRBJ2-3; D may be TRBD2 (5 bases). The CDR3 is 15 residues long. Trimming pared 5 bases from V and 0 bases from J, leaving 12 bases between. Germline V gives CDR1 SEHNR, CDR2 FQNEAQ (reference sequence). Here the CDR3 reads CASSPFSGSTDTQYF. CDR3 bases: TGTGCCAGCAGCCCATTCAGCGGTAGCACAGATACGCAGTATTTT. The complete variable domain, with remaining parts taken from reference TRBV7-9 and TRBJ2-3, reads DTGVSQNPRHKITKRGQNVTFRCDPISEHNRLYWYRQTLGQGPEFLTYFQNEAQLEKSRLLSDRFSAERPKGSFSTLEIQRTEQGDSAMYLCASSPFSGSTDTQYFGPGTRLTVL.

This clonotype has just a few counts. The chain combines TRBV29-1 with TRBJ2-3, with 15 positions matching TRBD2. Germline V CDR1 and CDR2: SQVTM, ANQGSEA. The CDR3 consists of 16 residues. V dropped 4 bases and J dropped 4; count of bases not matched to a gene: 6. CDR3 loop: CSVVQGLAGGSDTQYF. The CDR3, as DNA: TGCAGCGTTGTTCAGGGACTAGCGGGAGGTTCAGATACGCAGTATTTT.

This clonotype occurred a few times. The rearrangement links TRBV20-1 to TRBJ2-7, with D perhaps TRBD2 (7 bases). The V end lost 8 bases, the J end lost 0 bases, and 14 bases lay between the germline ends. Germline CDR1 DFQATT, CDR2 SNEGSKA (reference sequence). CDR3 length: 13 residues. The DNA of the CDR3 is TGCAGTACGGGGGGCAGCCGCTCCTACGAGCAGTACTTC. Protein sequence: CSTGGSRSYEQYF.

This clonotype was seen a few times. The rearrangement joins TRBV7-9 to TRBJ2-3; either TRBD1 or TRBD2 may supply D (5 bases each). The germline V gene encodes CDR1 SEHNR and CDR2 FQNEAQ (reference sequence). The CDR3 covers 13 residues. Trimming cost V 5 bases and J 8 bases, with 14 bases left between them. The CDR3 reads CASSPTTGTTQYF. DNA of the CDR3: TGTGCCAGCAGCCCTACTACCGGGACTACGCAGTATTTT.

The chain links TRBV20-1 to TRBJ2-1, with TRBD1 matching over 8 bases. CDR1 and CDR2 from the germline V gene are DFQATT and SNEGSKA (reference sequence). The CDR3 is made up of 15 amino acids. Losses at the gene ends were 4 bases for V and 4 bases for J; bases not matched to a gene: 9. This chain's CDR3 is CSAKTPGQAYNEQFF. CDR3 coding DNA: TGCAGTGCTAAGACCCCGGGACAGGCTTACAATGAGCAGTTCTTC.

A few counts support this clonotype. CDR3 protein: CASRAVREQFF. The CDR3 DNA is TGTGCCAGCAGGGCCGTAAGGGAGCAGTTCTTC. The genes are TRBV11-2 and TRBJ2-1, with D unresolved. V dropped 6 bases and J dropped 10 bases, with 10 bases sitting between them. The CDR3 contains 11 residues. In germline, CDR1 is SGHAT, CDR2 FQNNGV.

Here the CDR3 DNA reads TGTGCCAGCAGCCCCCCGGCGGGAGTGGCCTCCCAGTATTTT. It is translated as CASSPPAGVASQYF. V gene TRBV12-3 or TRBV12-4 combines with J gene TRBJ2-3; 7 bases are shared with TRBD2. The CDR3 length is 14 residues. With V trimmed by 6 bases and J by 12 bases, 15 bases remained unmatched.

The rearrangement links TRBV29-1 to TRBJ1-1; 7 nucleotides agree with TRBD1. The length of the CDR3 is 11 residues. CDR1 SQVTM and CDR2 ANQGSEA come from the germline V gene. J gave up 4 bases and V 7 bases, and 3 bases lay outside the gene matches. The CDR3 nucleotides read TGCAGCGGAAAGGGGGCCACTGAAGCTTTCTTT. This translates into CSGKGATEAFF.

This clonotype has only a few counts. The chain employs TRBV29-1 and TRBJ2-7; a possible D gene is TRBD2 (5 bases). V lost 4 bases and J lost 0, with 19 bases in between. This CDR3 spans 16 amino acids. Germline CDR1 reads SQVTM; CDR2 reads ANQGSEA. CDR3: CSVGERERGLSYEQYF. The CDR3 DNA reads TGCAGCGTTGGAGAGAGGGAGCGTGGACTCTCCTACGAGCAGTACTTC.

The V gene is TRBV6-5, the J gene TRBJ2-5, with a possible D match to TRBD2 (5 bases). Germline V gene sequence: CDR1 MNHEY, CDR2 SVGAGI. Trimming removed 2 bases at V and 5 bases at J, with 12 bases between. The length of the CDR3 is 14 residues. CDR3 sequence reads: CASSYLAGWETQYF. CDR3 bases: TGTGCCAGCAGTTACCTAGCTGGGTGGGAGACCCAGTACTTC.

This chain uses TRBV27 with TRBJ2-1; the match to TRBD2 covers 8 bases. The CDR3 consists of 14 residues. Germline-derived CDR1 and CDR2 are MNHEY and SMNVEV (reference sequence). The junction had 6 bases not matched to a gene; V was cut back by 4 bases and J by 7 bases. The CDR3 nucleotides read TGTGCCAGCAGTTCCCCCGGGGGGGTAAATGAGCAGTTCTTC. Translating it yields CASSSPGGVNEQFF.

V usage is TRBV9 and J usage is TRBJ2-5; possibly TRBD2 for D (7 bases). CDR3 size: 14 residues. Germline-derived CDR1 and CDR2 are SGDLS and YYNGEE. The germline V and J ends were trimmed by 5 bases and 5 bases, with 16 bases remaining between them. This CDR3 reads CASSGGAGLETQYF. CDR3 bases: TGTGCCAGCAGTGGGGGGGCCGGTCTGGAGACCCAGTACTTC.

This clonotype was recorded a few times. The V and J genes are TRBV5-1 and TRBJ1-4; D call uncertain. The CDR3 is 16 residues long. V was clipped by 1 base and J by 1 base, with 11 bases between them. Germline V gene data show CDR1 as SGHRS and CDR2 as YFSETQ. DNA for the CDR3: TGCGCCAGCAGCTTGAATGTGGCAGGAACTAATGAAAAACTGTTTTTT. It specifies CASSLNVAGTNEKLFF.

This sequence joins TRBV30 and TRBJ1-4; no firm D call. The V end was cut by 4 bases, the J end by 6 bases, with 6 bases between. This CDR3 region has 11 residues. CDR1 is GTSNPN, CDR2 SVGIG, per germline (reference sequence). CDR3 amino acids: CAWKTDEKLFF. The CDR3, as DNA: TGTGCCTGGAAGACGGATGAAAAACTGTTTTTT. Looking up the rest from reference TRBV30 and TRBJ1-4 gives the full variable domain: SQTIHQWPATLVQPVGSPLSLECTVEGTSNPNLYWYRQAAGRGLQLLFYSVGIGQISSEVPQNLSASRPQDRQFILSSKKLLLSDSGFYLCAWKTDEKLFFGSGTQLSVL.

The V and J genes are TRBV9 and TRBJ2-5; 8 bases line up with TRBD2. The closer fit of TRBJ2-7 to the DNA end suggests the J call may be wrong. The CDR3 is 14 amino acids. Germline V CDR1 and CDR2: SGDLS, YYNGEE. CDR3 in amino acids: CASSVRTAGDEQYF. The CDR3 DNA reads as TGTGCCAGCAGCGTAAGGACAGCGGGAGACGAGCAGTACTTC.

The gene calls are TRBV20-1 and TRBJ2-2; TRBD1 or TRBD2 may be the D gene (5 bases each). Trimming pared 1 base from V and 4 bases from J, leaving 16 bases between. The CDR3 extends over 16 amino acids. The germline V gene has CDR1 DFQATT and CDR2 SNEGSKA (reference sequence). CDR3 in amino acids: CSARAPGQAGTGELFF. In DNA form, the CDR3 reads TGCAGTGCTAGAGCGCCAGGGCAGGCGGGCACCGGGGAGCTGTTTTTT.

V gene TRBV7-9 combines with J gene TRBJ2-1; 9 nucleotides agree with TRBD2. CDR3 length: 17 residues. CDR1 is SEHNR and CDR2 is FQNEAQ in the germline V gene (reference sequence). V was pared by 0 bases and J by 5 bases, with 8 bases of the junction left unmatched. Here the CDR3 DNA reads TGTGCCAGCAGCTTAGCAGCGGGAGGCACCCTGGACAATGAGCAGTTCTTC. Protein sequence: CASSLAAGGTLDNEQFF.

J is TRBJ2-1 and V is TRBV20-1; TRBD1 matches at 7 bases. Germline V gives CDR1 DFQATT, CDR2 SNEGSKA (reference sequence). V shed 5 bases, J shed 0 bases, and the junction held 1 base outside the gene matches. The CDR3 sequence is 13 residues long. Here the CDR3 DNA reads TGCAGTGCTGGACAGGTCTCCTACAATGAGCAGTTCTTC. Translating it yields CSAGQVSYNEQFF.

The CDR3 is CASSQPGQTIAKNIQYF. In DNA form, the CDR3 reads TGCGCCAGCAGCCAACCGGGACAGACTATCGCCAAAAACATTCAGTACTTC. This chain connects TRBV4-1 to TRBJ2-4; 7 nucleotides agree with TRBD1. V shed 2 bases, J shed 1 base, and the junction held 8 bases outside the gene matches. Germline V gives CDR1 MGHRA, CDR2 YSYEKL. This CDR3 has 17 amino acids.

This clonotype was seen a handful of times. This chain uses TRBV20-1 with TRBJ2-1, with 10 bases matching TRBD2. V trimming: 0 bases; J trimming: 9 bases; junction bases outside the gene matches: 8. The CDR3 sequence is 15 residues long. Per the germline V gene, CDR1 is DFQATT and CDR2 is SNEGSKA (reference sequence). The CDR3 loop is CSARDRVAGGIEQFF. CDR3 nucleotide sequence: TGCAGTGCTAGAGATCGGGTAGCGGGAGGTATTGAGCAGTTCTTC.

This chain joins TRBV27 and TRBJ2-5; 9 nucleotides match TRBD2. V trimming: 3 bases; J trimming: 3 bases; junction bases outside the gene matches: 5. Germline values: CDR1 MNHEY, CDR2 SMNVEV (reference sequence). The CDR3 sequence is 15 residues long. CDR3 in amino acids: CASSFGLANKETQYF. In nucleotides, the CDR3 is TGTGCCAGCAGTTTTGGACTAGCGAATAAAGAGACCCAGTACTTC.

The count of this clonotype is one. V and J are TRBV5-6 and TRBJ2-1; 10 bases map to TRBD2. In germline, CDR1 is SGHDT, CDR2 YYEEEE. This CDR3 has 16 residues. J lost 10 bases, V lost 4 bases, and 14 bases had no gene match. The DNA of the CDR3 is TGTGCCAGCAGCCCTCTAGCGGGAGCAAATGACTACGAGCAGTTCTTC. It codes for CASSPLAGANDYEQFF.

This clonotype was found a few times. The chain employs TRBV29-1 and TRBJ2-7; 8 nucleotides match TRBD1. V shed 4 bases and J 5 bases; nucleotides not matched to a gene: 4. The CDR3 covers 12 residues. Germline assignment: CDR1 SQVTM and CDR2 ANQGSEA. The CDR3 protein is CSVGTGSHEQYF. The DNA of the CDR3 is TGCAGCGTTGGGACAGGGAGTCACGAGCAGTACTTC.

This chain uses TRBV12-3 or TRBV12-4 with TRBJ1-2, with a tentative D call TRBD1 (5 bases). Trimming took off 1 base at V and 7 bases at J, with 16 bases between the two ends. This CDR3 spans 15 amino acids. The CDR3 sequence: CASSLGGARPPGYTF. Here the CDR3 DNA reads TGTGCCAGCAGTTTAGGAGGGGCGCGGCCCCCTGGCTACACCTTC.